This TCR beta chain originates from a study of blood T cells in healthy people across ages. A J-beta primer mix and a sample-barcoded 5' primer were used in a second PCR of about 7 to 12 cycles. Each CDR3 protein gets one entry after TCRdb re-called the 5' RACE reads with MiXCR. The sample shows 1.5 million to 2 million distinct CDR3 sequences, around 48% of them seen only once. The CDR3 covers 16 residues. Per germline, CDR1 DFQATT and CDR2 SNEGSKA (reference sequence). Trimming cost V 5 bases and J 2 bases; bases outside gene matches: 12. No fewer than 6 micrograms of total RNA were isolated from every sample. About this clonotype: Its specificity is unknown.

Overall study results and limits: Significant beta diversity loss was already apparent by age 40, declining roughly linearly. Both naive CD4+ cell counts and diversity were greater in long-lived donors than in aged donors.

Specimen: blood. The chain recombines TRBV20-1 with TRBJ2-3, with TRBD2 matching 8 bases. This sequence was found in a woman between 35 and 50 years old in good health. For the CDR3, the DNA is TGCAGTGCTGGTGTAGCGGGGAGGGGGTTCACAGATACGCAGTATTTT. Protein: CSAGVAGRGFTDTQYF.